These 2 T cell receptor beta chains were all obtained from the same sample, sequenced in a study of shared clonotypes between healthy human individuals. Produced via immunoSEQ multiplex PCR; TCRdb's table is partial and in-frame only. Here the sample spans roughly 2,500,000 clones, more than 85% being singletons. The sample taken for sequencing was naive CD4+ T cells from PBMCs. Sample subset: CD45RA+ positively selected. Source of these receptors: a man aged 18 to 30 in good health. Some clones in this sample may be carry-over from other donors' samples.

The V gene is TRBV6-4, the J gene TRBJ2-2; the D gene is possibly TRBD2 (5 bases). The length of the CDR3 is 14 residues. CDR1 is MRHNA, CDR2 SNTAGT, per germline. V lost 6 bases, J lost 4 bases, and 12 bases lay in between. CDR3 nucleotide sequence: TGTGCCAGCAGGGAGGAGGCGGGCACCGGGGAGCTGTTTTTT. It yields the protein CASREEAGTGELFF.

In its sample, this clone was seen a few times. This chain links TRBV14 with TRBJ1-4, with D uncertain. V was trimmed by 4 bases and J by 6 bases, leaving 9 bases between them. The CDR3 is 13 amino acids. The germline V gene encodes CDR1 SGHDN and CDR2 FVKESK. CDR3 in amino acids: CASSRLYDEKLFF. For the CDR3, the DNA is TGTGCCAGCAGCCGGTTGTATGATGAAAAACTGTTTTTT.